This T cell receptor beta chain was profiled in a study of T cells after posttransplantation cyclophosphamide. Broader study findings: Skin or GI-infiltrating T cells shared few TRB sequences with blood. After PTCy, TRB diversity resembled that of CNI/methotrexate controls.

A marrow graft followed busulfan-fludarabine conditioning, with cyclophosphamide on days +3 and +4. Sequencing was performed with immunoSEQ multiplex PCR; in TCRdb, only in-frame clones are kept and a portion is missing. Altogether roughly 20,000 clones are present, 74% being singletons, with the ten largest covering roughly a quarter. Regarding this clone: The antigen is not known.

The CDR3 spans 15 residues. The J segment lost 3 bases and the V segment lost 6 bases, leaving 10 bases of the junction unmatched. CDR1 LNHDA and CDR2 SQIVND come from the germline V gene (reference sequence). The source material was PBMCs, sampled after an allogeneic stem cell transplant with post-transplant cyclophosphamide. The TCR was taken from a male patient in his 30s who received an allogeneic stem cell transplant from a related donor, was CMV-positive, and had acute GVHD only. Some T cells may trace back to the graft donor. This chain links TRBV19 with TRBJ2-7, with 8 bases fitting TRBD1. This chain's CDR3 is CASSPRTGTGYEQYF. CDR3 sequence (DNA): TGTGCCAGTAGCCCCCGGACAGGGACTGGCTACGAGCAGTACTTC.